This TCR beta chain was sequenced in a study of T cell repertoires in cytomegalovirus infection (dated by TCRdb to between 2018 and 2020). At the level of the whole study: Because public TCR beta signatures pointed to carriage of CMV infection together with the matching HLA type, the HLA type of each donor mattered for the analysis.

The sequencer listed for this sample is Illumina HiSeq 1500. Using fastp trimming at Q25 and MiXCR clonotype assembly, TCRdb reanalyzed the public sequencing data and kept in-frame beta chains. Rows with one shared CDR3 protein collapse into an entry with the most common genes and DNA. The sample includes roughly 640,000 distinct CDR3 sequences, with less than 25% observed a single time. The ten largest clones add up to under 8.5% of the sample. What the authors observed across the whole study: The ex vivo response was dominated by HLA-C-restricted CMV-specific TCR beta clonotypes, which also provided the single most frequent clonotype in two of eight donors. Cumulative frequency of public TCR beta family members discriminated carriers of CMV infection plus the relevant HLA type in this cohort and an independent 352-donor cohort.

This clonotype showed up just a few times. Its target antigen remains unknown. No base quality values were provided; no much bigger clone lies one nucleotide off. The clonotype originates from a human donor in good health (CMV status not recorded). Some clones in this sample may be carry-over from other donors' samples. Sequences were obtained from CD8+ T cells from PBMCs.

The DNA sequence follows: TGTGCCAGCAGCCAAGAAGGACTAACCTCCTACAATGAGCAGTTCTTC. Its translation is CASSQEGLTSYNEQFF. This chain is built from TRBV14 and TRBJ2-1; a tentative D call is TRBD2 (6 bases match). V is shortened by 0 bases, J by 0 bases, and the region joining them spans 9 bases. The CDR3 has 16 amino acids, counting the end cysteine and phenylalanine. Only the CDR3 part of the read is kept: 48 bases, read in frame from the first base. The germline V gene provides CDR1 SGHDN and CDR2 FVKESK.